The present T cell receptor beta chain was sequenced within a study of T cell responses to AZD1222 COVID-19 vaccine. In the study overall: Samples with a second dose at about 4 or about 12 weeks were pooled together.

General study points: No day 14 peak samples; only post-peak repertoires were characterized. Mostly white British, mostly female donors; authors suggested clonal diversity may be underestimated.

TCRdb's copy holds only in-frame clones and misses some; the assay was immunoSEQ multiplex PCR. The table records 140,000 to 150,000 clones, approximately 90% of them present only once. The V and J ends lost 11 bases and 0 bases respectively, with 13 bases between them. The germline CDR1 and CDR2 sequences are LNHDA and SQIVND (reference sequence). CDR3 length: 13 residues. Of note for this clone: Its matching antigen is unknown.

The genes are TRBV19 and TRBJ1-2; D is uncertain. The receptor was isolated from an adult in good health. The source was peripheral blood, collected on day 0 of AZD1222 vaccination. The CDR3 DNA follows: TGTGCCGTCCGAGGGTCAGCTAACTATGGCTACACCTTC. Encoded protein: CAVRGSANYGYTF.